This T cell receptor (beta chain) was documented in a study of shared clonotypes between healthy human individuals. In regard to this clone: Antigen specificity is unknown.

General study results and limits: Large sequencing depth failed to make sorted-subset sequencing complete, rarefaction showed. Against clonotypes common to all four donors, non-shared ones had lower generation probabilities. Enrolling few donors narrowed the genetic and exposure-history diversity that was represented.

With 5 bases removed from V and 10 bases from J, the gap between germline ends came to 9 bases. CDR3 length: 10 amino acids. Germline values: CDR1 DFQATT, CDR2 SNEGSKA (reference sequence). The data were produced by immunoSEQ multiplex PCR, yet TCRdb's version contains in-frame clones alone and is incomplete. The repertoire has roughly 700,000 clones, 74% of them found once; the top ten carry approximately 1.8%. The clonotype was recovered from a woman in her 30s in good health. J is TRBJ2-1 and V is TRBV20-1, with D uncertain. The sequencing sample was made of memory CD4+ T cells sorted from blood. Subset of the sample: CD45RA-negative fraction. The chain's CDR3 is CSASVTEQFF. The CDR3 bases are TGCAGTGCTTCAGTGACCGAGCAGTTCTTC.